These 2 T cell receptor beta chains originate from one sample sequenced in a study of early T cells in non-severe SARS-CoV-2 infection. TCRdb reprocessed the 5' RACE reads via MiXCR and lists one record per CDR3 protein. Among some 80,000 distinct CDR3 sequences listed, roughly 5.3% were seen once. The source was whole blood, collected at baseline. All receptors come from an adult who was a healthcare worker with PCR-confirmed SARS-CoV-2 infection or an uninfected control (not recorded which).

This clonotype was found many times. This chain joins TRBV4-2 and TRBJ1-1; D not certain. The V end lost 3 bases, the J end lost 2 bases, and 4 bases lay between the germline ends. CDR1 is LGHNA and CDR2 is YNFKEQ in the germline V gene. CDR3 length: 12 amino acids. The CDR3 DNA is TGTGCCAGCAGCCAGCTAAACACTGAAGCTTTCTTT. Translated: CASSQLNTEAFF.

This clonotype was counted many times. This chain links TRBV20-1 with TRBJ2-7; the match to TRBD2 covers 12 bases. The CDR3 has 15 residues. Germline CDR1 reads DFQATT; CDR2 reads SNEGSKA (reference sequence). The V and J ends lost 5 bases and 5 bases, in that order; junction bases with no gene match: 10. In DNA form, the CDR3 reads TGCAGTGCTCCTCAACTAGCGGGAGGAACCCACGAGCAGTACTTC. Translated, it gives CSAPQLAGGTHEQYF.